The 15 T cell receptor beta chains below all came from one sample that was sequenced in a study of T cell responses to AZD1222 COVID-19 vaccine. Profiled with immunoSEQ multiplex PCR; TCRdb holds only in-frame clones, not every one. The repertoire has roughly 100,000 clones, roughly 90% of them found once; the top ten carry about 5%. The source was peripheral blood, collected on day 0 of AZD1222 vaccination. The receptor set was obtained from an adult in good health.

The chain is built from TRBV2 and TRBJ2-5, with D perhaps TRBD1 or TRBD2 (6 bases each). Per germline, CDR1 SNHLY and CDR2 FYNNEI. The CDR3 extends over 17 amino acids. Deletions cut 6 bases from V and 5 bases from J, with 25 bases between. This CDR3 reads CASSALGGPGQGETQYF. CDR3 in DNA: TGTGCCAGCAGCGCTTTGGGGGGTCCGGGACAAGGGGAGACCCAGTACTTC.

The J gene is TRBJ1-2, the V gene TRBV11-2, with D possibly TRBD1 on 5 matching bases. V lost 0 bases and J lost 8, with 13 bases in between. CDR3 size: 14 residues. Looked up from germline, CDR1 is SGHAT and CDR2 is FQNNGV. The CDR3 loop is CASSLDTGSLGYTF. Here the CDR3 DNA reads TGTGCCAGCAGCTTAGACACAGGATCGTTAGGCTACACCTTC.

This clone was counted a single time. DNA of the CDR3: TGCGCCAGCAGCTGGGAGGGACCTCGCTCTGGAAACACCATATATTTT. Protein product: CASSWEGPRSGNTIYF. The chain links TRBV5-1 to TRBJ1-3; perhaps TRBD1 as D (5 bases). CDR3 length: 16 residues. With 3 bases removed from V and 0 bases from J, the gap between germline ends came to 13 bases. Germline V lookup: CDR1 SGHRS, CDR2 YFSETQ.

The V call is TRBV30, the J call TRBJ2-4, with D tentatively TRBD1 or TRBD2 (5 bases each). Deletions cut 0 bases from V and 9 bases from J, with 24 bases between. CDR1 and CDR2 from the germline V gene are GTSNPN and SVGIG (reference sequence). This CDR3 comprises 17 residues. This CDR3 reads CAWSVWGLRPGVGIQYF. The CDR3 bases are TGTGCCTGGAGTGTATGGGGCCTGCGCCCCGGGGTTGGCATTCAGTACTTC.

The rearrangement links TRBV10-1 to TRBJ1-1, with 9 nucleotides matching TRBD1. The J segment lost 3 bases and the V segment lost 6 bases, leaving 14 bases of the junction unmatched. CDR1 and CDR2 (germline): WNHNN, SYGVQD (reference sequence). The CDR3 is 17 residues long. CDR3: CASSEDRGGFRDTEAFF. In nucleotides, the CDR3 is TGCGCCAGCAGCGAAGACAGGGGGGGATTTCGGGACACTGAAGCTTTCTTT.

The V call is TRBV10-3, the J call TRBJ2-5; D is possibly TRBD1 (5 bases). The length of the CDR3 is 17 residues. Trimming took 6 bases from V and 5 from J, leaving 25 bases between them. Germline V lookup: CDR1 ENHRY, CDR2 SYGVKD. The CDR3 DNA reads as TGTGCCATCAGCGGAGCCCGGCAGGGTAGCAGTGGGGAGACCCAGTACTTC. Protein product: CAISGARQGSSGETQYF.

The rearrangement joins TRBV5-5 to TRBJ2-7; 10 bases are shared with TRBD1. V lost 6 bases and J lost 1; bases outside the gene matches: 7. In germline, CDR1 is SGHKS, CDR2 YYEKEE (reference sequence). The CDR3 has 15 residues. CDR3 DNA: TGTGCCAGCACCCCGACAGGGGGCGATTCCTACGAGCAGTACTTC. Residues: CASTPTGGDSYEQYF.

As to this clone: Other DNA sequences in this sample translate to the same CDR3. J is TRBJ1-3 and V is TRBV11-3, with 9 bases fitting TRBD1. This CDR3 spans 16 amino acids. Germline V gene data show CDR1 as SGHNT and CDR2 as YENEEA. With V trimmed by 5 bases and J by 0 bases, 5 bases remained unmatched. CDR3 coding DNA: TGTGCCAGCAGCCACAGGGGGCTCGGCTCTGGAAACACCATATATTTT. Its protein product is CASSHRGLGSGNTIYF.

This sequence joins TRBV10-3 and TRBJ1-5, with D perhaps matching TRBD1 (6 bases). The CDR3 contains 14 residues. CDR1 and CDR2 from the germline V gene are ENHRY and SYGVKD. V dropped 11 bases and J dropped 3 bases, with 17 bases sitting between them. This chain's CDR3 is CASGAGAYNQPQHF. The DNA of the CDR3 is TGTGCCTCTGGGGCAGGGGCGTACAATCAGCCCCAGCATTTT.

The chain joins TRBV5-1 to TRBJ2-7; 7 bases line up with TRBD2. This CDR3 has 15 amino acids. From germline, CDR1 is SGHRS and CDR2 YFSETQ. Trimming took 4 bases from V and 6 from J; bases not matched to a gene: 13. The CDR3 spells CASSPRLASAGEQYF. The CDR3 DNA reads TGCGCCAGCAGCCCTAGACTAGCCTCCGCCGGCGAGCAGTACTTC.

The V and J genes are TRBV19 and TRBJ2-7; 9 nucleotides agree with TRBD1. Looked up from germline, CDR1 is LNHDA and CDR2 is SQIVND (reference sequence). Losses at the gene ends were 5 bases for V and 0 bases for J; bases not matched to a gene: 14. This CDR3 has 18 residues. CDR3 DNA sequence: TGTGCCAGTAGTCACGTCCCGGGACAGGGCAGGAGCTCCTACGAGCAGTACTTC. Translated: CASSHVPGQGRSSYEQYF.

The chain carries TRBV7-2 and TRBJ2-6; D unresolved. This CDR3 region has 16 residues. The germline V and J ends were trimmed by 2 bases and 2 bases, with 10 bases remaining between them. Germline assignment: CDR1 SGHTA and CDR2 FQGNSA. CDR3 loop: CASSLKGSPGANVLTF. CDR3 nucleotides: TGTGCCAGCAGCTTAAAAGGCAGTCCTGGGGCCAACGTCCTGACTTTC.

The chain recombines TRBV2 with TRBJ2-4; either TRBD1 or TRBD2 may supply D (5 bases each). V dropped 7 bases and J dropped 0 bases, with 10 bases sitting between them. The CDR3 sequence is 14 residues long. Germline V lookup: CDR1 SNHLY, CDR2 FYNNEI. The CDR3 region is CASTGRGAKNIQYF. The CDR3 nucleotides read TGTGCCAGCACAGGGAGAGGAGCCAAAAACATTCAGTACTTC.

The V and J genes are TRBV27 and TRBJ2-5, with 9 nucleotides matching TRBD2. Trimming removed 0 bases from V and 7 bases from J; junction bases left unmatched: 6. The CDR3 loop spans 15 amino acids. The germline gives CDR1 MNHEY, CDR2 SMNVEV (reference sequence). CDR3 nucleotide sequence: TGTGCCAGCAGTTTATCGGCGGGAGGGCCTGGGACCCAGTACTTC. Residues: CASSLSAGGPGTQYF.

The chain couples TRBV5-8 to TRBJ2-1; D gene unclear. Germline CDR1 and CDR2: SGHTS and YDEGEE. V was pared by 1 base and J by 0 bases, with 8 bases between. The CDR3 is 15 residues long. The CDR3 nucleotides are TGTGCCAGCAGCTTGTCCGGGTACTCCTACAATGAGCAGTTCTTC. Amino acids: CASSLSGYSYNEQFF.